A selection of T cell receptor beta chains follows, all from one sample in a study of Graves' ophthalmopathy and Graves' hyperthyroidism. One entry per CDR3 protein results from TCRdb running MiXCR on the multiplex PCR reads. The sample has 500,000 to 800,000 distinct CDR3 sequences, about 41% seen once. Sample: peripheral blood. The receptors were sampled from an adult man with Graves' ophthalmopathy. Both conserved end residues are part of each CDR3. D genes are given only for firm matches. Where a row states a size, it is once, few, many or the class of an expanded clone; other rows omit it.

abundance	d_gene	v_gene	j_gene	CDR3nt	CDR3aa
.	.	TRBV11-3	TRBJ1-3	TGTGCCAGCAGCGACCTGCGGGGTAAACAAGACACCATATATTTT	CASSDLRGKQDTIYF
.	TRBD1	TRBV19	TRBJ2-1	TGTGCCAGTAGTACAACAGGGGGCAATGAGCAGTTCTTC	CASSTTGGNEQFF
many	.	TRBV29-1	TRBJ2-5	TGCGGGGGCCTTGAGGAGACCCAGTACTTC	CGGLEETQYF
.	.	TRBV5-1	TRBJ1-4	TGCGCCAGCTGCGAAACGGCCGGGGCAACTAATGAAAAACTGTTTTTT	CASCETAGATNEKLFF
many	.	TRBV12-3/TRBV12-4	TRBJ1-1	TGTGCCAGCAGTTTTGAGGGGTCCCCCGGACGAGCTTTCTTT	CASSFEGSPGRAFF
once	TRBD1	TRBV11-2	TRBJ1-6	TGTGCCAGCAGGTCTGAACAGGGGGCGTCCTATAATTCACCCCTCCACTTT	CASRSEQGASYNSPLHF
few	.	TRBV2	TRBJ2-2	TGTGCCAGCAGTGGGCCTGGACACAAGGCCGGGGAGCTGTTTTTT	CASSGPGHKAGELFF
few	.	TRBV4-3	TRBJ1-4	TGCGCCAGCAGCCAAGATGGGAGGGGTGTGAGTGAAAAACTGTTTTTT	CASSQDGRGVSEKLFF
many	.	TRBV15	TRBJ2-5	TGTGCCACCAGCAGAGACGGAGCGTCCCGGGAGACCCAGTACTTC	CATSRDGASRETQYF
many	.	TRBV20-1	TRBJ2-5	TGCAGTGCTAGAGAGGGGGGTTGGGGGCGGAGGGGGACCCAGTACTTC	CSAREGGWGRRGTQYF
many	.	TRBV7-9	TRBJ2-5	TGTGCCAGCAGCGTGGTAGCGGAAGAGACCCAGTACTTC	CASSVVAEETQYF
.	.	TRBV7-2	TRBJ2-5	TGTGCCAGCAGCCCCCAGGGGCGTATGGAGACCCAGTACTTC	CASSPQGRMETQYF
many	.	TRBV9	TRBJ1-2	TGTGCCAGCAGCCTAGACCCTTATGAGTATGGCTACACCTTC	CASSLDPYEYGYTF
many	.	TRBV7-9	TRBJ1-3	TGTGCCAGCAGCTCCCACAGGTCAGACAACACCATATATTTT	CASSSHRSDNTIYF
many	TRBD1	TRBV7-9	TRBJ1-6	TGTGCCAGCAGCTTAAGACAGGGGCGATATGATTCACCCCTCCACTTT	CASSLRQGRYDSPLHF
.	.	TRBV29-1	TRBJ2-5	TGCAGCGTTGAAGCGGGGGGGACAGAAGAGACCCAGTACTTC	CSVEAGGTEETQYF
few	.	TRBV12-3/TRBV12-4	TRBJ2-7	TGTGCCAGCAGTAGGGGGGGCAGTACCTACGAGCAGTACTTC	CASSRGGSTYEQYF
.	TRBD2	TRBV7-2	TRBJ2-7	TGTGCCAGCAGCTTATGGGCGGGACTAGCGGGGTCTTACGAGCAGTACTTC	CASSLWAGLAGSYEQYF
many	TRBD1	TRBV20-1	TRBJ1-4	TGCAGTGTCAGGGGGAGAACTAATGAAAAACTGTTTTTT	CSVRGRTNEKLFF
.	.	TRBV9	TRBJ2-2	TGTGCCAGCAGTTTATCGATTAGCGCCTGGGAGGAGCTGTTTTTT	CASSLSISAWEELFF
many	.	TRBV9	TRBJ2-2	TGTGCCAGCAGCGTAGGGACAGCGAACACCGGGGAGCTGTTTTTT	CASSVGTANTGELFF
.	.	TRBV7-9	TRBJ2-5	TGTGCCACCCAGGGGGGTCAAGAGACCCAGTACTTC	CATQGGQETQYF
.	.	TRBV7-8	TRBJ2-2	TGTGCCAGCAGCTGGGGACCGGACACCGGGGAGCTGTTTTTT	CASSWGPDTGELFF
.	TRBD1	TRBV20-1	TRBJ1-2	TGCAGTGCTAGTCACGACAGGGGGGAGGGAGGCTACACCTTC	CSASHDRGEGGYTF
many	.	TRBV9	TRBJ1-1	TGTGCCAGCAGCGTAGCCCCGGAAAACACTGAAGCTTTCTTT	CASSVAPENTEAFF
.	TRBD1	TRBV15	TRBJ1-1	TGTGCCACCAGCAGAGGGACAGGGGGTGCAGGTTCGGTCGCTTTCTTT	CATSRGTGGAGSVAFF
.	TRBD1	TRBV7-9	TRBJ1-3	TGTGCCAGCAGCTTAGAAGGGCAGGGACAGGCCTCTGGAAACACCATATATTTT	CASSLEGQGQASGNTIYF
.	.	TRBV7-9	TRBJ1-4	TGTGCCAGCCACCCCGGGCCGGACCATGCAACTAATGAAAAACTGTTTTTT	CASHPGPDHATNEKLFF
.	.	TRBV7-6	TRBJ1-5	TGTGCCAGCAGCCCATTCGGGGGGGGGCTTCAGCCCCAGCATTTT	CASSPFGGGLQPQHF
many	TRBD2	TRBV25-1	TRBJ2-7	TGTGCCAGCACGGGGGGGTACGAGCAGTACTTC	CASTGGYEQYF
few	.	TRBV19	TRBJ1-2	TGTGCCTGGTTCGCGCAGGGATTGACGGGCTACACCTTC	CAWFAQGLTGYTF
many	.	TRBV11-2	TRBJ1-6	TGTGCCAGCAGCCTCCTAGGGGGAGTTAATTCACCCCTCCACTTT	CASSLLGGVNSPLHF
many	TRBD1	TRBV7-6	TRBJ1-2	TGTGCCAGCAGCTTAGTTGAGGGGGCGGAAGGCTACACCTTC	CASSLVEGAEGYTF
.	.	TRBV10-3	TRBJ1-2	TGTGCCACCAGGGAGGGGGAGGCTGGCTACACCTTC	CATREGEAGYTF
many	.	TRBV7-2	TRBJ2-5	TGTGCCAGCAGCTCGGGACAATCACAAGAGACCCAGTACTTC	CASSSGQSQETQYF
.	TRBD1	TRBV2	TRBJ1-1	TGTGCCAGCAGTGAAGGACGGGACAGGTGGACTGAAGCTTTCTTT	CASSEGRDRWTEAFF
.	TRBD1	TRBV12-3/TRBV12-4	TRBJ1-1	TGTGCCAGCAGTTCGTTGACAGGGGCTTTGAACACTGAAGCTTTCTTT	CASSSLTGALNTEAFF
.	TRBD1	TRBV15	TRBJ2-5	TGTGCCACCAGCAGCCCCGGGACAGGGAGTTGGGAGACCCAGTACTTC	CATSSPGTGSWETQYF
many	.	TRBV19	TRBJ1-1	TGTGCCAGCTCTGAGTTGAACACTGAAGCTTTCTTT	CASSELNTEAFF
.	.	TRBV10-3	TRBJ2-7	TGTGCCATCAGTGTGACAGTAGGGCAGCCCCAGCAGTACTTC	CAISVTVGQPQQYF
many	.	TRBV20-1	TRBJ1-5	TGCAGTGCTCACATAACAGGAGAGAGCAATCAGCCCCAGCATTTT	CSAHITGESNQPQHF
.	.	TRBV6-1	TRBJ1-3	TGTGCCAGCAGTTACGTAGGAGGCCGTGGAAACACCATATATTTT	CASSYVGGRGNTIYF
.	.	TRBV2	TRBJ2-7	TGTGCCAGCAGAGGGGTCCGGGACACTGTCCCCTACGAGCAGTACTTC	CASRGVRDTVPYEQYF
few	.	TRBV7-9	TRBJ2-7	TGTGCCAGCTCACCAGGCCCCGGCAGCTCCTACGAGCAGTACTTC	CASSPGPGSSYEQYF
.	.	TRBV20-1	TRBJ1-3	TGCAGTGCTGTCAAGAGGGACAGAAACACCATATATTTT	CSAVKRDRNTIYF
once	TRBD1	TRBV25-1	TRBJ1-4	TGTGCCAGCAGTGAACGGGGGACAGGGGGCAGCGAAAAACTGTTTTTT	CASSERGTGGSEKLFF
many	.	TRBV5-1	TRBJ1-2	TGCGCCAGCAGCTTGCTGGACAGCTATGGCTACACCTTC	CASSLLDSYGYTF
few	.	TRBV7-9	TRBJ1-4	TGTGCCAGCAGCTCCTGGGTAGGGAGAAGTGAAAAACTGTTTTTT	CASSSWVGRSEKLFF
.	.	TRBV12-3/TRBV12-4	TRBJ1-1	TGTGCCAGCAGTTTTGGGGAGGGCAGAGACACTGAAGCTTTCTTT	CASSFGEGRDTEAFF
many	.	TRBV7-8	TRBJ2-7	TGTGCCAGCAGCTTTGTTCATTCCTACGAGCAGTACTTC	CASSFVHSYEQYF
.	TRBD1	TRBV10-3	TRBJ1-6	TGTGCCATCAGTGCGCCCGGGACAGGGGGTTCTAATTCACCCCTCCACTTT	CAISAPGTGGSNSPLHF
many	.	TRBV29-1	TRBJ2-5	TGCAGCGAGAGGATCCCCGCGGCCCAGTACTTC	CSERIPAAQYF
few	TRBD1	TRBV19	TRBJ1-2	TGTGCCAGTAGTAAGCGGGACAGATCTTATGGCTACACCTTC	CASSKRDRSYGYTF
many	TRBD1	TRBV25-1	TRBJ1-4	TGTGCCAGCTCTGGCGGGGGACAGGGGGAGAGTAATGAAAAACTGTTTTTT	CASSGGGQGESNEKLFF
.	.	TRBV4-2	TRBJ2-3	TGTGCCAGCAGGGGCGACCAGAGGAAGTATTTT	CASRGDQRKYF
many	TRBD1	TRBV11-2	TRBJ1-1	TGTGCCAGCAGACGGACAGGGGGACTACTAAACACTGAAGCTTTCTTT	CASRRTGGLLNTEAFF
many	.	TRBV14	TRBJ1-1	TGTGCCAGCAGCTTGATGGGGGACACTGAAGCTTTCTTT	CASSLMGDTEAFF
.	TRBD1	TRBV29-1	TRBJ1-1	TGCAACGGGGGTCGACAGGGAACGGGTACTGAAGCTTTCTTT	CNGGRQGTGTEAFF